This entry lists 8 T cell receptor beta chains sequenced from one sample in a study of prognosis after radiotherapy for stage I lung cancer. By two-round multiplex PCR, the TCR beta CDR3 was amplified from genomic DNA. Round-one PCR had primers specific to each TRBV and TRBJ gene. TCRdb redid the calling of the multiplex PCR reads with MiXCR, one entry per CDR3 protein. The table lists tens of thousands of distinct CDR3 sequences, approximately 40% of them singletons. The sample in question was PBMCs, obtained before or after stereotactic body radiation therapy (not recorded which). The receptors here all came from a donor aged 50 or older with non-small cell lung cancer.

The chain employs TRBV6-2 or TRBV6-3 and TRBJ1-1; D possibly corresponds to TRBD1 (6 bases). The V gene's germline CDR1 is MNHEY and CDR2 SVGEGT. The length of the CDR3 is 14 residues. V was clipped by 5 bases and J by 4 bases, with 14 bases between them. The DNA for the CDR3 is TGTGCCAGCAGTATTAGGGGGTGGGTCACTGAAGCTTTCTTT. As protein: CASSIRGWVTEAFF.

This clonotype was found a few times. The J gene is TRBJ1-5, the V gene TRBV12-3 or TRBV12-4; weak D call: TRBD1 (5 bases). The CDR3 runs to 14 residues. The V end lost 6 bases, the J end lost 7 bases, and 16 bases lay between the germline ends. CDR3 sequence (DNA): TGTGCCAGCAGCACCGGGACTCGAGGGCAGCCCCAGCATTTT. This translates into CASSTGTRGQPQHF.

This clonotype has at least ten counts. The chain couples TRBV9 to TRBJ2-3, with a weak D call TRBD2 (7 bases). This CDR3 has 17 residues. Trimming removed 4 bases from V and 0 bases from J, with 18 bases in between. Germline V lookup: CDR1 SGDLS, CDR2 YYNGEE. The CDR3 loop is CASSLSGAGESTDTQYF. The CDR3 DNA sequence: TGTGCCAGCAGCCTCTCGGGGGCGGGAGAGAGCACAGATACGCAGTATTTT. Full variable domain (outside the CDR3, taken from reference TRBV9 and TRBJ2-3): DSGVTQTPKHLITATGQRVTLRCSPRSGDLSVYWYQQSLDQGLQFLIQYYNGEERAKGNILERFSAQQFPDLHSELNLSSLELGDSALYFCASSLSGAGESTDTQYFGPGTRLTVL.

There are many counts of this clonotype. J is TRBJ2-3 and V is TRBV7-9, with TRBD1 as a possible D gene (5 bases). The CDR3 is made up of 15 amino acids. V was pared by 2 bases and J by 0 bases, with 9 bases between. The germline V gene has CDR1 SEHNR and CDR2 FQNEAQ (reference sequence). The CDR3 sequence: CASSLITGSTDTQYF. CDR3 nucleotide sequence: TGTGCCAGCAGCTTAATAACAGGTAGCACAGATACGCAGTATTTT.

This clonotype has a handful of counts. A read error likely explains this, since a far larger clone differs by one base. This chain's CDR3 is CASIYQPGLAGILTYNEQFF. For the CDR3, the DNA is TGTGCCAGCATTTATCAACCGGGACTAGCGGGAATCTTGACGTACAATGAGCAGTTCTTC. This chain joins TRBV6-8 and TRBJ2-1; 13 bases are a match to TRBD2. The germline CDR1 and CDR2 sequences are MNHGY and SAAAGT. With 7 bases clipped from V and 4 bases from J, the junction kept 19 bases outside the gene matches. The CDR3 length is 20 residues.

By proportion, this clonotype is medium-sized (0.01 to 0.1%). The genes are TRBV7-3 and TRBJ2-1; TRBD2 matches 8 bases. V was pared by 2 bases and J by 6 bases, with 9 bases of the junction left unmatched. The germline V gene encodes CDR1 SGHTA and CDR2 FQGTGA. The CDR3 has 16 amino acids. CDR3 residues: CASSLVGSGNPNEQFF. The CDR3 DNA sequence: TGTGCCAGCAGCTTAGTCGGTAGCGGGAACCCCAATGAGCAGTTCTTC.

The chain carries TRBV7-2 and TRBJ1-6; D ambiguous. Between the trimmed V and J ends, which lost 0 bases and 10 bases, there was a span of 13 bases. Germline loops: CDR1 SGHTA, CDR2 FQGNSA. CDR3 length: 15 amino acids. Written as DNA, the CDR3 is TGTGCCAGCAGCTTAGCGGGGAACGGTGGGTCACCCCTCCACTTT. Its protein is CASSLAGNGGSPLHF.

This clonotype was recorded many times. The J gene is TRBJ1-2, the V gene TRBV28, with a possible D match to TRBD1 (6 bases). CDR1 and CDR2 from the germline V gene are MDHEN and SYDVKM. Between the trimmed V and J ends, which lost 6 bases and 2 bases, there was a span of 19 bases. This CDR3 region has 16 residues. This CDR3 is CASRYNDGGGNYGYTF. CDR3 DNA: TGTGCCAGCAGATACAATGACGGGGGCGGGAACTATGGCTACACCTTC.